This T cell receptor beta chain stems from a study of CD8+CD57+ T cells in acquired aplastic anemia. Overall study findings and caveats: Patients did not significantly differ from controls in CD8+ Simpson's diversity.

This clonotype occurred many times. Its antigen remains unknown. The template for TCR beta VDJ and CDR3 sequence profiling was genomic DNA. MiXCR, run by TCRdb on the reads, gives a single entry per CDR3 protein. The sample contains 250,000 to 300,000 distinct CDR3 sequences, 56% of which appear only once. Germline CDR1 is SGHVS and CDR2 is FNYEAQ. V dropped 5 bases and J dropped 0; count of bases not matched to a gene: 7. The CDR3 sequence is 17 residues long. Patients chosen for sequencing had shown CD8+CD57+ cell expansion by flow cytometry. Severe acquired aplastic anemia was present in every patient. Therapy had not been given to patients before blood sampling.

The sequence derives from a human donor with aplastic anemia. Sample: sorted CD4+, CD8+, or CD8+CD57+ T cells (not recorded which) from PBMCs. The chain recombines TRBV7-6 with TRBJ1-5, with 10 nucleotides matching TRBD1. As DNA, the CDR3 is TGTGCCAGCAGCCTCGGACAGGGGGAGTATAGCAATCAGCCCCAGCATTTT. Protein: CASSLGQGEYSNQPQHF.